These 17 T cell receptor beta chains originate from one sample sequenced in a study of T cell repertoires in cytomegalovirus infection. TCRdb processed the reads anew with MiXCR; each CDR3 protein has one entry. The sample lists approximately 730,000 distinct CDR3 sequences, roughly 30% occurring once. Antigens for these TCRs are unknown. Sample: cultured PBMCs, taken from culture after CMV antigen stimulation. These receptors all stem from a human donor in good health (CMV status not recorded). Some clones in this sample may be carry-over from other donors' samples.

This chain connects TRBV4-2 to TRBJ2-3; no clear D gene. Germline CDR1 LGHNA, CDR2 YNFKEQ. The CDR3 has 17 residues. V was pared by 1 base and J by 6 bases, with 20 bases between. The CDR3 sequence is CASSQATPLGRVDTQYF. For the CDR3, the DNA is TGTGCCAGCAGCCAAGCGACCCCCCTAGGGCGCGTGGATACGCAGTATTTT.

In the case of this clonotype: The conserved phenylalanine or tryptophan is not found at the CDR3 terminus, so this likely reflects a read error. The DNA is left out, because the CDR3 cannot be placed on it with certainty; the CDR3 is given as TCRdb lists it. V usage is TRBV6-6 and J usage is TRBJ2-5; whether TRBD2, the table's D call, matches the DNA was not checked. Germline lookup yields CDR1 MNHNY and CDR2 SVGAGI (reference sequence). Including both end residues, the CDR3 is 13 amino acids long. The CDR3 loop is CASSPGTAPPVFS.

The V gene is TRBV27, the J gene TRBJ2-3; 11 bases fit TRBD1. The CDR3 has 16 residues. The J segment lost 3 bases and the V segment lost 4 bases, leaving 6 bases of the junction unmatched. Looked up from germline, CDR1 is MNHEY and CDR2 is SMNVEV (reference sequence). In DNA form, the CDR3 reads TGTGCCAGCAGTTACTCCCGGGACAGGGGGACAGATACGCAGTATTTT. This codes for CASSYSRDRGTDTQYF.

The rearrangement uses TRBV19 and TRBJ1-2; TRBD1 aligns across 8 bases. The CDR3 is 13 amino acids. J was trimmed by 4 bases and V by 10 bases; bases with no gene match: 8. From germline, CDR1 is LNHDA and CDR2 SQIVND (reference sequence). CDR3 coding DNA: TGTGCCATTGGGACAGGAGGCCCCTATGGCTACACCTTC. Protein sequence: CAIGTGGPYGYTF.

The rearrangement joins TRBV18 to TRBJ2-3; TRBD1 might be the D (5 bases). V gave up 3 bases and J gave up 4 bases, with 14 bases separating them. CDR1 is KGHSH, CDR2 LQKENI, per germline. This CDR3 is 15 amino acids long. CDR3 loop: CASSPQGGDADTQYF. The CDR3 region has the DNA TGTGCCAGCTCACCGCAGGGCGGAGACGCAGATACGCAGTATTTT.

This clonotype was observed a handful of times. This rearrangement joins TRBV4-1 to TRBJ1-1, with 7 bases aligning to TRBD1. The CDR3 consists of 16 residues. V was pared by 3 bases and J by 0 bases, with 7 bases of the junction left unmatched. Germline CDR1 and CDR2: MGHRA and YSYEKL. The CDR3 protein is CASSQQTGDMNTEAFF. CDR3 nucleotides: TGCGCCAGCAGCCAGCAAACAGGGGACATGAACACTGAAGCTTTCTTT.

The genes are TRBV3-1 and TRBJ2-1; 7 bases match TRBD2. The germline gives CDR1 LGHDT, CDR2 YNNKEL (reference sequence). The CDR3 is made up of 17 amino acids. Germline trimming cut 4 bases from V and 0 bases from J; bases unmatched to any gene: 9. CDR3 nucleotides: TGTGCCAGCAGCCTAGGGTGGGGGGGGAGCTCCTACAATGAGCAGTTCTTC. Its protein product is CASSLGWGGSSYNEQFF.

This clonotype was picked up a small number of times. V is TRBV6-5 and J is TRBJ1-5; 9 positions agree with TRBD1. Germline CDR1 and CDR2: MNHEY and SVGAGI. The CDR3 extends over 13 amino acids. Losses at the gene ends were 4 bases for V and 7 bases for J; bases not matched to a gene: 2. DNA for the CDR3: TGTGCCAGCAGTTCACAGGGGGCGCAGCCCCAGCATTTT. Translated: CASSSQGAQPQHF.

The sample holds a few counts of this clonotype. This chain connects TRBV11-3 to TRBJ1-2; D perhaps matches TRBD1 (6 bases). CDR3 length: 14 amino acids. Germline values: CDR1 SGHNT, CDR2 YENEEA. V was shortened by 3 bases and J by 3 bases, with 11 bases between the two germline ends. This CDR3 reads CASSFSDSHYGYTF. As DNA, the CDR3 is TGTGCCAGCAGCTTCTCGGACAGCCACTATGGCTACACCTTC.

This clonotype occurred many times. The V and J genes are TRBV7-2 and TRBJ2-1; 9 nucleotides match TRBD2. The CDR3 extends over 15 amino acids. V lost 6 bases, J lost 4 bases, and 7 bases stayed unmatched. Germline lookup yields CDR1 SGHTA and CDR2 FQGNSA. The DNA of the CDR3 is TGTGCCAGCAGGAAGGGGCGGGAGGGTTACAATGAGCAGTTCTTC. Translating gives CASRKGREGYNEQFF.

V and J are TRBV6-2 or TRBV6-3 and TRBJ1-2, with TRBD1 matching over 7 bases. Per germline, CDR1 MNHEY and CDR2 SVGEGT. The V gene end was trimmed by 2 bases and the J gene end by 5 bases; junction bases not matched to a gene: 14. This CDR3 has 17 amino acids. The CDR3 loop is CASSYLQGVVGRYGYTF. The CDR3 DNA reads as TGTGCCAGCAGTTACCTCCAGGGGGTGGTCGGACGATATGGCTACACCTTC.

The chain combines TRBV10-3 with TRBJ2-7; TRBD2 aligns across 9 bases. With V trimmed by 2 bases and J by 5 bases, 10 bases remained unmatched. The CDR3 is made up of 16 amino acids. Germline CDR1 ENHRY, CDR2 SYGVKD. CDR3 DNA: TGTGCCATCAGTGAGCGGGGTAGCGGGAGACCTGACGAGCAGTACTTC. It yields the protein CAISERGSGRPDEQYF.

CDR3: CATRSTDTQYF. The CDR3 bases are TGTGCCACCCGGAGCACAGATACGCAGTATTTT. The gene calls are TRBV3-1 and TRBJ2-3; no firm D call. Germline CDR1 and CDR2: LGHDT and YNNKEL (reference sequence). This CDR3 has 11 amino acids. Trimming left V 10 bases short and J 0 bases short, with 5 bases between.

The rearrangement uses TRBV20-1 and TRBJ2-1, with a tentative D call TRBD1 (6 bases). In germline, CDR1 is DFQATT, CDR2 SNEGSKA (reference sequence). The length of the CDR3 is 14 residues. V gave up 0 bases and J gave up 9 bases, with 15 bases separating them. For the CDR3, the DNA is TGCAGTGCTAGAGATCCATCAGGGGCTGTTGAGCAGTTCTTC. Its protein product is CSARDPSGAVEQFF.

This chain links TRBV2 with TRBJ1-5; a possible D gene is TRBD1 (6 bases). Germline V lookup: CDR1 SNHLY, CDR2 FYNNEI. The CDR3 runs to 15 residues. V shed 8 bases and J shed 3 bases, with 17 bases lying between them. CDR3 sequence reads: CASGGGQGDNQPQHF. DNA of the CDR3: TGTGCCAGCGGCGGGGGGCAGGGAGACAATCAGCCCCAGCATTTT.

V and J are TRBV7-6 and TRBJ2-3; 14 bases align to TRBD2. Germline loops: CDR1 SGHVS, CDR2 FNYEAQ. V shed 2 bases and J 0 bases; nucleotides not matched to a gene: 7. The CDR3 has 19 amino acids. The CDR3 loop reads CASSLTTGTSGGSTDTQYF. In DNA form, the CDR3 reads TGTGCCAGCAGCTTAACTACCGGGACTAGCGGGGGAAGCACAGATACGCAGTATTTT.

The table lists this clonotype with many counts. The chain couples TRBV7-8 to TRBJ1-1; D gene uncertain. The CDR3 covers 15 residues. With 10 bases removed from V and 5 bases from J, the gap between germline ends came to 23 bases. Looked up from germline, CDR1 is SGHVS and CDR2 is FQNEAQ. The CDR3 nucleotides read TGTGCCATCCGGGATCCAGGCAGGCCTGGAACTGAAGCTTTCTTT. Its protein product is CAIRDPGRPGTEAFF.